Here is one TCR beta chain with its context. The time point was: new active TB diagnosis, blood taken before or within 7 days of starting treatment. Assay used: immunoSEQ multiplex PCR; TCRdb lists only in-frame clones, some missing. The sample holds 47,000 or so clones; about 95% are singletons and the top ten take about 1.3%. This specimen comes from a study of T cells in tuberculosis. The clonotype originates from an adult with tuberculosis. Sequences were derived from PBMCs, sampled at tuberculosis diagnosis.

CDR3 in DNA: TGTGCCAGCAGTCTACTAGCGGGAGGGGCCGGGGAGCTGTTTTTT. Protein product: CASSLLAGGAGELFF. The chain links TRBV27 to TRBJ2-2; 13 nucleotides match TRBD2. This CDR3 spans 15 amino acids. Germline V CDR1 and CDR2: MNHEY, SMNVEV (reference sequence). The V segment lost 5 bases and the J segment 6 bases; nucleotides outside the gene matches: 3.